Listed below are T cell receptor beta chains from one sample, sequenced in a study of OX40 agonist ivuxolimab in advanced cancers. Repertoires were generated with immunoSEQ multiplex PCR, while TCRdb's copy carries only in-frame clones and drops some. The sample lists 15,000 to 25,000 clones; about 89% were seen once. The specimen comprised CD4+ or CD8+ T cells sorted from blood, sampled in a trial of the OX40 agonist ivuxolimab. These receptors originate from an adult with an advanced solid tumor such as melanoma, head and neck, liver or kidney cancer. Both conserved end residues are trimmed from each CDR3. Each record gives: V gene, J gene, clone size, CDR3 protein. Rows give clone size only sometimes, using once, few, many, or a class for an expanded clone.

V gene: TRBV6-5
J gene: TRBJ2-5
clone size: -
CDR3 protein: ASSYYQGSETQY

V gene: TRBV6-5
J gene: TRBJ2-2
clone size: -
CDR3 protein: ASSYQGAGTGELF

V gene: TRBV4-2
J gene: TRBJ1-2
clone size: few
CDR3 protein: ASNGQGDGYT

V gene: TRBV7-3
J gene: TRBJ2-1
clone size: -
CDR3 protein: ASSPSGPSYNEQF

V gene: TRBV7-9
J gene: TRBJ2-5
clone size: -
CDR3 protein: ASSADSQETQY

V gene: TRBV7-9
J gene: TRBJ2-7
clone size: -
CDR3 protein: ASSPGLSYEQY

V gene: TRBV4-3
J gene: TRBJ1-5
clone size: -
CDR3 protein: ASSQEGGGPQH

V gene: TRBV28
J gene: TRBJ1-1
clone size: medium-sized
CDR3 protein: ASSGPTGGDSEAF

V gene: TRBV9
J gene: TRBJ2-2
clone size: -
CDR3 protein: ASSVAPGELF

V gene: TRBV27
J gene: TRBJ2-7
clone size: -
CDR3 protein: ASSLTSGDSYEQY

V gene: TRBV7-9
J gene: TRBJ1-5
clone size: once
CDR3 protein: ASSLDYQPQH

V gene: TRBV7-9
J gene: TRBJ2-7
clone size: -
CDR3 protein: ASSLVASGSSEQY

V gene: TRBV27
J gene: TRBJ2-1
clone size: -
CDR3 protein: ASSFGNNEQF

V gene: TRBV29-1
J gene: TRBJ2-2
clone size: -
CDR3 protein: SVLLGLGELF

V gene: TRBV7-9
J gene: TRBJ2-7
clone size: -
CDR3 protein: ASSPGGPSYEQY

V gene: TRBV7-9
J gene: TRBJ2-1
clone size: -
CDR3 protein: ASSSHLTGARHEQF

V gene: TRBV27
J gene: TRBJ2-7
clone size: -
CDR3 protein: ASSLATSGSYEQY

V gene: TRBV5-1
J gene: -
clone size: -
CDR3 protein: ASSLDGAYEQY

V gene: TRBV28
J gene: TRBJ2-2
clone size: -
CDR3 protein: ASHRGQARAGELF

V gene: TRBV2
J gene: TRBJ2-5
clone size: -
CDR3 protein: ASSEARGTGGNQETQY

V gene: TRBV4-1
J gene: TRBJ1-6
clone size: -
CDR3 protein: ASSLDRGNSPLH

V gene: TRBV27
J gene: TRBJ2-1
clone size: -
CDR3 protein: ASSLSIYNEQF

V gene: TRBV29-1
J gene: TRBJ2-3
clone size: -
CDR3 protein: SAARNPTDTQY